Shown below are 32 T cell receptor beta chains from a single sample sequenced in a study of cytomegalovirus exposure and HLA in healthy donors. PCR employed 60 Vbeta and 13 Jbeta primers. Profiled with immunoSEQ multiplex PCR; TCRdb holds only in-frame clones, not every one. This sample has 120,000 to 150,000 clones; roughly three quarters occur once, and the top ten carry 4.5% to 6%. The sequencing input was PBMCs. The receptor set was obtained from a woman aged 50 to 60 in good health and CMV-seronegative.

The V gene is TRBV12-5, the J gene TRBJ1-5, with 7 bases aligning to TRBD1. This CDR3 contains 15 residues. J was trimmed by 7 bases and V by 5 bases; bases with no gene match: 11. Germline-derived CDR1 and CDR2 are LGHNT and FRNRAP. The CDR3 loop reads CASGIGGGGRQPQHF. Here the CDR3 DNA reads TGTGCTAGTGGTATCGGAGGAGGGGGCCGGCAGCCCCAGCATTTT.

The V and J genes are TRBV7-8 and TRBJ1-2; D may be TRBD1 (6 bases). This CDR3 has 15 amino acids. V was pared by 5 bases and J by 6 bases, with 19 bases between. From germline, CDR1 is SGHVS and CDR2 FQNEAQ. The CDR3 DNA reads as TGTGCCAGCAGCCAACTCACAGGGAATTACGATGGCTACACCTTC. This codes for CASSQLTGNYDGYTF.

The chain recombines TRBV25-1 with TRBJ1-1, with 8 bases fitting TRBD1. Germline-derived CDR1 and CDR2 are MGHDK and SYGVNS. After removal of 6 bases from V and 3 bases from J, the junction contained 6 bases not matched to a gene. The CDR3 has 14 amino acids. CDR3 sequence (DNA): TGTGCCAGCAGCCAACGGGACAGGTACACTGAAGCTTTCTTT. This encodes CASSQRDRYTEAFF.

The chain is built from TRBV9 and TRBJ2-7, with 8 bases identical to TRBD2. V shed 0 bases and J 4 bases; nucleotides not matched to a gene: 6. Looked up from germline, CDR1 is SGDLS and CDR2 is YYNGEE. The length of the CDR3 is 15 residues. CDR3 sequence: CASSVEGGGPYEQYF. Written as DNA, the CDR3 is TGTGCCAGCAGCGTAGAGGGCGGGGGGCCTTACGAGCAGTACTTC.

This clone is labeled medium-sized. The rearrangement uses TRBV7-9 and TRBJ2-4; 8 bases are shared with TRBD2. The length of the CDR3 is 14 residues. Germline CDR1 is SEHNR and CDR2 is FQNEAQ (reference sequence). The V gene end was trimmed by 1 base and the J gene end by 5 bases; junction bases not matched to a gene: 1. CDR3 sequence reads: CASSLVGGENIQYF. As DNA, the CDR3 is TGTGCCAGCAGCTTAGTCGGGGGGGAAAACATTCAGTACTTC.

The rearrangement links TRBV10-2 to TRBJ2-1; D is unresolved. Germline V gene sequence: CDR1 WSHSY, CDR2 SAAADI. The CDR3 covers 15 residues. Trimming shortened V by 3 bases and J by 0 bases, and 9 bases separated the two germline ends. This chain's CDR3 is CASSEIFGSYNEQFF. In DNA form, the CDR3 reads TGCGCCAGCAGTGAAATTTTCGGCTCCTACAATGAGCAGTTCTTC.

The chain recombines TRBV6-4 with TRBJ1-2, with D hard to call. The V end was cut by 2 bases, the J end by 7 bases, with 11 bases between. CDR1 MRHNA and CDR2 SNTAGT come from the germline V gene. CDR3 length: 13 amino acids. CDR3 DNA: TGTGCCAGCAGTGACGAGCTGCAAGCTGGCTACACCTTC. Translation gives CASSDELQAGYTF.

The chain employs TRBV29-1 and TRBJ2-5; D may be TRBD2 (5 bases). The better agreement between TRBJ2-7 and the DNA end casts doubt on the J call. The germline V gene has CDR1 SQVTM and CDR2 ANQGSEA. The CDR3 covers 12 residues. The CDR3 bases are TGCAGCGTTGCAGGTGAGGGTGACGAGCAGTACTTC. This translates into CSVAGEGDEQYF.

The chain uses TRBV15 and TRBJ2-3; 9 nucleotides match TRBD2. Per germline, CDR1 LNHNV and CDR2 YYDKDF (reference sequence). The CDR3 spans 16 residues. The V and J ends lost 3 bases and 4 bases, in that order; junction bases with no gene match: 8. CDR3 amino acids: CATSSLGGGASDTQYF. CDR3 nucleotides: TGTGCCACCAGCAGCTTGGGCGGGGGGGCCTCAGATACGCAGTATTTT.

The J gene is TRBJ1-2, the V gene TRBV6-6; maybe TRBD1 (5 bases). Germline V CDR1 and CDR2: MNHNY, SVGAGI (reference sequence). Trimming left V 8 bases short and J 1 base short, with 8 bases between. The CDR3 spans 12 residues. The CDR3 DNA is TGTGCCAGCGCGGGGGTTAACTATGGCTACACCTTC. It codes for CASAGVNYGYTF.

The chain links TRBV2 to TRBJ2-3; no definite D call. Germline V gene lookup returns CDR1 SNHLY and CDR2 FYNNEI. The germline V and J ends were trimmed by 4 bases and 2 bases, with 4 bases remaining between them. The CDR3 extends over 12 amino acids. In nucleotides, the CDR3 is TGTGCCAGCAGTGCCCTCACAGATACGCAGTATTTT. Translation gives CASSALTDTQYF. Based on the CDR3 plus reference TRBV2 and TRBJ2-3, the full variable domain is EPEVTQTPSHQVTQMGQEVILRCVPISNHLYFYWYRQILGQKVEFLVSFYNNEISEKSEIFDDQFSVERPDGSNFTLKIRSTKLEDSAMYFCASSALTDTQYFGPGTRLTVL.

The rearrangement links TRBV2 to TRBJ1-1, with TRBD1 matching over 9 bases. V dropped 9 bases and J dropped 4; count of bases not matched to a gene: 6. CDR3 length: 13 amino acids. CDR1 is SNHLY, CDR2 FYNNEI, per germline. The CDR3 nucleotides read TGTGCCAGTCGGACAGGGGAAGGCACTGAAGCTTTCTTT. Its translation is CASRTGEGTEAFF.

On this clone itself: Other nucleotide sequences in the sample specify the same CDR3. The chain combines TRBV7-2 with TRBJ1-1; TRBD1 is a possible D gene (5 bases). Deletions cut 3 bases from V and 1 base from J, with 9 bases between. There are 14 residues in the CDR3. CDR1 is SGHTA, CDR2 FQGNSA, per germline. This CDR3 is CASSLGQGNTEAFF. The CDR3 DNA reads as TGTGCCAGCAGCTTGGGCCAGGGGAACACTGAAGCTTTCTTT.

Details on this clone: At one end, the junction sequence differs from germline, possibly due to a read error. The same CDR3 is also encoded by other DNA sequences in this sample. The J gene is TRBJ1-1, the V gene TRBV6-5; D gene ambiguous. Germline loops: CDR1 MNHEY, CDR2 SVGAGI. The CDR3 sequence is 13 residues long. The CDR3: CASSPNMNTEAFF. In nucleotides, the CDR3 is TGTGCCAGCAGCCCCAACATGAATACTGAAGCTTTCTTT.

This clone was detected once. This chain joins TRBV7-9 and TRBJ2-7; 7 bases fit TRBD1. The V and J ends lost 5 bases and 1 base, in that order; junction bases with no gene match: 8. This CDR3 is 15 amino acids long. CDR1 and CDR2 (germline): SEHNR, FQNEAQ (reference sequence). This CDR3 is CASSPGGYVSYEQYF. The CDR3 DNA reads as TGTGCCAGCAGCCCAGGGGGTTATGTTTCCTACGAGCAGTACTTC.

The rearrangement links TRBV6-5 to TRBJ1-3; D may be TRBD1 (6 bases). V was trimmed by 5 bases and J by 5 bases, leaving 16 bases between them. In germline, CDR1 is MNHEY, CDR2 SVGAGI. The CDR3 covers 15 residues. CDR3 nucleotides: TGTGCCAGCAGTCCAAACAGGGCGACGAGAAACACCATATATTTT. It specifies CASSPNRATRNTIYF.

J is TRBJ1-1 and V is TRBV27, with D possibly matching TRBD1 (6 bases). This CDR3 has 16 residues. Germline V gene data show CDR1 as MNHEY and CDR2 as SMNVEV (reference sequence). V was trimmed by 6 bases and J by 0 bases, leaving 17 bases between them. CDR3 sequence (DNA): TGTGCCAGCAGACCCTTAGGTAGGACAGTGAACACTGAAGCTTTCTTT. It codes for CASRPLGRTVNTEAFF.

This chain connects TRBV7-9 to TRBJ2-7; 7 bases line up with TRBD1. Per germline, CDR1 SEHNR and CDR2 FQNEAQ (reference sequence). The CDR3 has 15 amino acids. V lost 5 bases and J lost 2; bases outside the gene matches: 9. The DNA of the CDR3 is TGTGCCAGCAGCATCGCCGGGACAGTTACCTACGAGCAGTACTTC. This gives the protein CASSIAGTVTYEQYF. Full variable domain (outside the CDR3, taken from reference TRBV7-9 and TRBJ2-7): DTGVSQNPRHKITKRGQNVTFRCDPISEHNRLYWYRQTLGQGPEFLTYFQNEAQLEKSRLLSDRFSAERPKGSFSTLEIQRTEQGDSAMYLCASSIAGTVTYEQYFGPGTRLTVT.

V gene TRBV5-6 combines with J gene TRBJ1-2; D is possibly TRBD1 (6 bases). This CDR3 comprises 14 residues. The V and J ends lost 0 bases and 8 bases respectively, with 14 bases between them. Germline V gives CDR1 SGHDT, CDR2 YYEEEE. CDR3 sequence: CASSLALGADGYTF. For the CDR3, the DNA is TGTGCCAGCAGCTTGGCCCTGGGGGCGGACGGCTACACCTTC.

J is TRBJ2-7 and V is TRBV28, with D possibly matching TRBD2 (6 bases). The germline CDR1 and CDR2 sequences are MDHEN and SYDVKM. CDR3 length equals 14 residues. Trimming removed 6 bases from V and 5 bases from J, with 17 bases in between. The CDR3: CASRTPGVVNEQYF. The CDR3 DNA is TGTGCCAGCAGAACGCCGGGGGTGGTCAACGAGCAGTACTTC.

The chain recombines TRBV7-8 with TRBJ1-1, with a possible D match to TRBD1 (5 bases). CDR3 length equals 13 residues. Germline V CDR1 and CDR2: SGHVS, FQNEAQ. Trimming pared 5 bases from V and 7 bases from J, leaving 14 bases between. CDR3 sequence reads: CASSQKVGGEAFF. CDR3 DNA: TGTGCCAGCAGCCAAAAAGTCGGGGGTGAAGCTTTCTTT. The variable domain in full, with the rest retrieved from reference TRBV7-8 and TRBJ1-1, is GAGVSQSPRYKVAKRGQDVALRCDPISGHVSLFWYQQALGQGPEFLTYFQNEAQLDKSGLPSDRFFAERPEGSVSTLKIQRTQQEDSAVYLCASSQKVGGEAFFGQGTRLTVV.

As regards this clone: One end of the junction fails to match germline, which may point to a read error. The chain couples TRBV7-9 to TRBJ2-3; the D is unclear. This CDR3 spans 13 amino acids. Germline V gives CDR1 SEHNR, CDR2 FQNEAQ (reference sequence). CDR3 DNA sequence: TGTGCCAGCAGCGTATCCCCCGCAGATGCGCAGTATTTT. It yields the protein CASSVSPADAQYF.

The chain couples TRBV9 to TRBJ2-5; perhaps TRBD2 as D (6 bases). Germline CDR1 SGDLS, CDR2 YYNGEE. The CDR3 runs to 14 residues. The V gene lost 0 bases and the J gene lost 1 base, with 7 bases spanning the gap. The CDR3: CASSVGTTQETQYF. In DNA form, the CDR3 reads TGTGCCAGCAGCGTAGGGACTACCCAAGAGACCCAGTACTTC.

The J gene is TRBJ1-4, the V gene TRBV7-2; TRBD1 is a possible D gene (5 bases). Germline V lookup: CDR1 SGHTA, CDR2 FQGNSA. V dropped 4 bases and J dropped 7 bases, with 10 bases sitting between them. The CDR3 length is 13 residues. Here the CDR3 reads CASSSRDFEKLFF. The DNA for the CDR3 is TGTGCCAGCAGCTCCAGGGATTTTGAAAAACTGTTTTTT.

The chain uses TRBV6-1 and TRBJ1-5; TRBD1 is a possible D gene (6 bases). V was trimmed by 6 bases and J by 6 bases, leaving 12 bases between them. Per germline, CDR1 MNHNS and CDR2 SASEGT. The CDR3 has 13 residues. The CDR3: CASRGGGSQPQHF. The CDR3 DNA reads as TGTGCCAGCAGGGGGGGCGGGAGTCAGCCCCAGCATTTT.

V usage is TRBV2 and J usage is TRBJ1-6, with D maybe TRBD1 (6 bases). The germline V and J ends were trimmed by 1 base and 8 bases, with 12 bases remaining between them. The CDR3 spans 15 residues. Germline CDR1 and CDR2: SNHLY and FYNNEI. CDR3 protein: CASSEDGGRDSPLHF. The CDR3 coding sequence is TGTGCCAGCAGTGAAGACGGGGGGCGAGATTCACCCCTCCACTTT.

The chain has TRBV10-3 and TRBJ1-3, with 9 bases identical to TRBD1. The length of the CDR3 is 16 residues. J lost 2 bases, V lost 7 bases, and 9 bases had no gene match. Germline V CDR1 and CDR2: ENHRY, SYGVKD. The CDR3 DNA is TGTGCCATCAAATCCTCCCGGGACAGGGCTGGAAACACCATATATTTT. This sequence encodes CAIKSSRDRAGNTIYF.

This chain uses TRBV27 with TRBJ1-2, with D hard to call. Germline CDR1 and CDR2: MNHEY and SMNVEV (reference sequence). Between the trimmed V and J ends, which lost 2 bases and 6 bases, there was a span of 13 bases. The CDR3 is made up of 14 amino acids. CDR3 nucleotides: TGTGCCAGCAGTTTAGCGGGGTCCACTGATGGCTACACCTTC. It yields the protein CASSLAGSTDGYTF.

The V gene is TRBV11-2, the J gene TRBJ2-2, with a weak D call TRBD1 (6 bases). The V end lost 0 bases, the J end lost 4 bases, and 9 bases lay between the germline ends. The CDR3 length is 15 residues. Germline V gene sequence: CDR1 SGHAT, CDR2 FQNNGV. The DNA for the CDR3 is TGTGCCAGCAGCTTAGATTCAGGGGTCACCGGGGAGCTGTTTTTT. Translated, it gives CASSLDSGVTGELFF.

The gene calls are TRBV27 and TRBJ1-3, with unresolved D. The germline V gene encodes CDR1 MNHEY and CDR2 SMNVEV (reference sequence). V shed 0 bases and J shed 4 bases, with 7 bases lying between them. CDR3 length: 14 amino acids. The DNA for the CDR3 is TGTGCCAGCAGTTTATCCGGGTTAGGAAACACCATATATTTT. Its translation is CASSLSGLGNTIYF.

This clone was seen a handful of times. The chain combines TRBV11-1 with TRBJ2-3; D is possibly TRBD2 (5 bases). The CDR3 contains 16 residues. The V end was cut by 5 bases, the J end by 0 bases, with 15 bases between. CDR1 is SGHAT, CDR2 FQDESV, per germline (reference sequence). Here the CDR3 reads CASSVLGGESTDTQYF. The DNA of the CDR3 is TGTGCCAGCAGCGTCCTCGGTGGGGAGAGCACAGATACGCAGTATTTT.

The chain has TRBV9 and TRBJ2-1; D remains unclear. With 0 bases removed from V and 6 bases from J, the gap between germline ends came to 7 bases. CDR1 SGDLS and CDR2 YYNGEE come from the germline V gene. The CDR3 extends over 13 amino acids. The DNA for the CDR3 is TGTGCCAGCAGCGTAGGCCCCGGCAATGAGCAGTTCTTC. Encoded protein: CASSVGPGNEQFF.